The source of this T cell receptor (beta chain) is a study of blood T cell repertoires in COVID-19. For the study at large: From the United States, Italy and Spain came samples of acute and convalescent COVID-19.

CDR3 length: 17 amino acids. Germline CDR1 is MDHEN and CDR2 is SYDVKM. V lost 2 bases and J 3 bases, leaving 16 bases between the germline ends. Generated by immunoSEQ multiplex PCR, the TCRdb table keeps only in-frame clones and is missing some. Among fewer than 400,000 clones listed, roughly 90% were seen once. Input material: PBMCs or T cells enriched from blood (not recorded which). This TCR derives from a woman aged 30 to 39 who had recovered from COVID-19. V is TRBV28 and J is TRBJ2-2; weak D call: TRBD2 (5 bases). CDR3 nucleotide sequence: TGTGCCAGCAGTTTAGCGCTCCTGCGGGTGGACACCGGGGAGCTGTTTTTT. Amino acid sequence: CASSLALLRVDTGELFF.